A selection of T cell receptor beta chains follows, all from one sample in a study of blood T cell repertoires in COVID-19. The assay was immunoSEQ multiplex PCR, and TCRdb's table has in-frame clones only and misses some. The sample includes over 250,000 clones, about nine tenths of them seen just once. The source material was peripheral blood. All receptors derive from a man between 45 and 60 years old with acute or convalescent COVID-19. The CDR3 runs from the conserved cysteine through the conserved F or W. Each record gives: D gene, V gene, clone size, J gene, CDR3 DNA, CDR3 protein. D genes are given only for firm matches. Clone size is given for some rows only: seen once, a few or many times, or a class if the clone is expanded.

D: -; V: TRBV27; size: -; J: TRBJ1-2; DNA: TGTGCCAGCAGTCTCAGGGTAAATTATGGCTACACCTTC; CDR3: CASSLRVNYGYTF
D: TRBD2; V: TRBV27; size: -; J: TRBJ2-7; DNA: TGTGCCAGCAGTGCGACTAGCGGGACCTCCTACGAGCAGTACTTC; CDR3: CASSATSGTSYEQYF
D: TRBD1; V: TRBV3-1/TRBV3-2; size: -; J: TRBJ1-2; DNA: TGTGCCAGTGGAACAGGGGGTCTGGGCTACACCTTC; CDR3: CASGTGGLGYTF
D: -; V: TRBV7-2; size: -; J: TRBJ2-1; DNA: TGTGCCAGCAGCTTTCTTCGCAATGAGCAGTTCTTC; CDR3: CASSFLRNEQFF
D: -; V: TRBV27; size: -; J: TRBJ1-1; DNA: TGTGCCAGCAGTTTAAGGAGGGCGCTGAACACTGAAGCTTTCTTT; CDR3: CASSLRRALNTEAFF
D: -; V: TRBV11-2; size: -; J: TRBJ2-1; DNA: TGTGCCAGCAGCTTAGTAGCTCACAATGAGCAGTTCTTC; CDR3: CASSLVAHNEQFF
D: -; V: TRBV5-4; size: -; J: TRBJ1-6; DNA: TGTGCCAGCAGCCTTTACTCAACTGATTCACCCCTCCACTTT; CDR3: CASSLYSTDSPLHF
D: TRBD2; V: TRBV18; size: -; J: TRBJ2-7; DNA: TGTGCCAGCTCACCGTCCCCCGGGACTAGCAACGAGCAGTACTTC; CDR3: CASSPSPGTSNEQYF
D: -; V: TRBV4-1; size: -; J: TRBJ1-5; DNA: TGCGCCAGCAGCCAAAGCCCGAGGGGGGGGACTTGGTCCCAGCATTTT; CDR3: CASSQSPRGGTWSQHF
D: TRBD1; V: TRBV19; size: -; J: TRBJ1-3; DNA: TGTGCCAGTAGCCCGCGGGACAGGGAAGGAGGAAACACCATATATTTT; CDR3: CASSPRDREGGNTIYF
D: -; V: TRBV27; size: few; J: TRBJ2-1; DNA: TGTGCCAGCAGTTTGTCCGGGGTACGCTACAATGAGCAGTTCTTC; CDR3: CASSLSGVRYNEQFF
D: -; V: TRBV5-1; size: -; J: TRBJ1-1; DNA: TGCGCCAGCAGCGGAGGGTATGCCACTGAAGCTTTCTTT; CDR3: CASSGGYATEAFF
D: TRBD1; V: TRBV18; size: -; J: TRBJ1-5; DNA: TGTGCCAGCTCACCAGAAACAGGGGGCGATCAGCCCCAGCATTTT; CDR3: CASSPETGGDQPQHF
D: TRBD1; V: TRBV5-1; size: -; J: TRBJ1-4; DNA: TGCGCCAGCAGCGCCGGAAGGACAGGTCTAAATGAAAAACTGTTTTTT; CDR3: CASSAGRTGLNEKLFF
D: TRBD1; V: TRBV5-1; size: -; J: TRBJ1-1; DNA: TGCGCCAGTATTCAGGGGGCAGGGAACACTGAAGCTTTCTTT; CDR3: CASIQGAGNTEAFF
D: TRBD2; V: TRBV3-1/TRBV3-2; size: -; J: TRBJ2-1; DNA: TGTGCCAGCAGCCAGGGACTAGCGGGGGTTTCCTACAATGAGCAGTTCTTC; CDR3: CASSQGLAGVSYNEQFF
D: -; V: TRBV19; size: -; J: TRBJ1-1; DNA: TGTGCCAGTAGTATTGGGCAGGGGTACACTGAAGCTTTCTTT; CDR3: CASSIGQGYTEAFF
D: TRBD1; V: TRBV15; size: -; J: TRBJ2-7; DNA: TGTGCCACCAGAATGTGGGACAGCCCCTACGAGCAGTACTTC; CDR3: CATRMWDSPYEQYF
D: -; V: TRBV16; size: -; J: TRBJ1-1; DNA: TGTGCCAGCAGCTTACCAGGGCTCACTGAAGCTTTCTTT; CDR3: CASSLPGLTEAFF
D: TRBD1; V: TRBV27; size: -; J: TRBJ1-2; DNA: TGTGCCAGCAGCCCAGACAGGGGCAATGGCTACACCTTC; CDR3: CASSPDRGNGYTF
D: TRBD1; V: TRBV18; size: -; J: TRBJ2-7; DNA: TGTGCCAGCTCACCACGACAGGGGAGGAGCGAGCAGTACTTC; CDR3: CASSPRQGRSEQYF
D: -; V: TRBV5-1; size: -; J: TRBJ2-1; DNA: TGCGCCAGCAGCGCCGACCTCGGGGGGCAGTTCTTC; CDR3: CASSADLGGQFF
D: TRBD1; V: TRBV5-1; size: once; J: TRBJ2-7; DNA: TGCGCCAGCAGCTTGGGCAGGGGGCTTTACGAGCAGTACTTC; CDR3: CASSLGRGLYEQYF
D: -; V: TRBV6-5; size: -; J: TRBJ1-4; DNA: TGTGCCAGCCTTAGGCGGATGGGAACTAATGAAAAACTGTTTTTT; CDR3: CASLRRMGTNEKLFF
D: -; V: TRBV9; size: -; J: TRBJ1-6; DNA: TGTGCCAGCAGCGTAGGGGGCGCATCGTCCTATAATTCACCCCTCCACTTT; CDR3: CASSVGGASSYNSPLHF
D: TRBD1; V: TRBV5-1; size: once; J: TRBJ2-5; DNA: TGCGCCAGCAGAAATGACAGGGGAGAGACCCAGTACTTC; CDR3: CASRNDRGETQYF
D: -; V: TRBV11-3; size: -; J: TRBJ2-7; DNA: TGTGCCAGCAGCTTAGGCGCCGGGACACAAAACTCCTACGAGCAGTACTTC; CDR3: CASSLGAGTQNSYEQYF
D: -; V: TRBV5-1; size: -; J: TRBJ2-1; DNA: TGCGCCAGCAGCTTGGCCTCGGGACTCTTAATCAATGAGCAGTTCTTC; CDR3: CASSLASGLLINEQFF
D: -; V: TRBV5-1; size: -; J: TRBJ2-3; DNA: TGCGCCAGCAGCTTCGGACAGCCAGGGGAAGATACGCAGTATTTT; CDR3: CASSFGQPGEDTQYF
D: -; V: TRBV9; size: -; J: TRBJ1-2; DNA: TGTGCCAGCAGCGAGAACCAGGGGGGCTACACCTTC; CDR3: CASSENQGGYTF
D: TRBD1; V: TRBV5-4; size: -; J: TRBJ2-7; DNA: TGTGCCAGCAGCTTGGGCTGGGACAGCTCCTACGAGCAGTACTTC; CDR3: CASSLGWDSSYEQYF
D: TRBD1; V: TRBV2; size: few; J: TRBJ2-5; DNA: TGTGCCAGCAGTTTACAGGGGGCCTATGAGACCCAGTACTTC; CDR3: CASSLQGAYETQYF
D: -; V: TRBV27; size: few; J: TRBJ1-5; DNA: TGTGCCAGCAGTCCCGGACGGGATAGCAATCAGCCCCAGCATTTT; CDR3: CASSPGRDSNQPQHF
D: -; V: TRBV4-1; size: -; J: TRBJ2-5; DNA: TGCGCCAGCAGCCAAGTACGCGGCACTATCCAAGAGACCCAGTACTTC; CDR3: CASSQVRGTIQETQYF
D: -; V: TRBV27; size: -; J: TRBJ1-5; DNA: TGTGCCAGCAGTATCGCCCCAGGGCAGGGTCAGCCCCAGCATTTT; CDR3: CASSIAPGQGQPQHF
D: -; V: TRBV5-4; size: -; J: TRBJ2-1; DNA: TGTGCCAGCAGCTCGGCGGGACAGTCAATCAATGAGCAGTTCTTC; CDR3: CASSSAGQSINEQFF
D: -; V: TRBV5-6; size: -; J: TRBJ1-1; DNA: TGTGCCAGCAGCTTGGGAGGGCGTCAGAACACTGAAGCTTTCTTT; CDR3: CASSLGGRQNTEAFF
D: -; V: TRBV7-8; size: -; J: TRBJ1-5; DNA: TGTGCCAGCAGCTTACTTAGCAATCAGCCCCAGCATTTT; CDR3: CASSLLSNQPQHF
D: TRBD2; V: TRBV10-3; size: -; J: TRBJ2-4; DNA: TGTGCCACCCGAGACAGAGCGACGGGAGGAGACATTCAGTACTTC; CDR3: CATRDRATGGDIQYF
D: -; V: TRBV11-2; size: -; J: TRBJ2-1; DNA: TGTGCCAGCAGCTTACAAACCAGGGGAAACAATGAGCAGTTCTTC; CDR3: CASSLQTRGNNEQFF
D: TRBD2; V: TRBV19; size: -; J: TRBJ2-5; DNA: TGTGCCAGTAGTATGGGACTAGCGCAAGAGACCCAGTACTTC; CDR3: CASSMGLAQETQYF
D: TRBD1; V: TRBV19; size: -; J: TRBJ1-4; DNA: TGTGCCAGTAGTAGGACAGGTGGCTATGAAAAACTGTTTTTT; CDR3: CASSRTGGYEKLFF
D: -; V: TRBV30; size: -; J: TRBJ1-5; DNA: TGTGCCTGGAGTGTACACCCTCCCGGGGTTGGCAATCAGCCCCAGCATTTT; CDR3: CAWSVHPPGVGNQPQHF
D: -; V: TRBV6-5; size: once; J: TRBJ1-5; DNA: TGTGCCAGCAGATTAGGACAGAATCAGCCCCAGCATTTT; CDR3: CASRLGQNQPQHF